The T cell receptor beta chain described here comes from a study of a mutant IDH1 vaccine in newly diagnosed glioma (dated by TCRdb to about 2021). For the study in its entirety: Eight vaccinations were administered to patients in weeks 1, 3, 5, 7, 11, 15, 19 and 23, corresponding to visits V03 through V10. Vaccination started 4-6 weeks after radiotherapy alone, or was given together with temozolomide cycles in the groups whose treatment included chemotherapy. The 30 to 40 treated patients were about 60% male and about 40% female, with a mean age of 40.4 years. Prior to enrollment, patients had been given standard therapy consisting of radiotherapy alone, temozolomide alone, or radiochemotherapy with temozolomide, with the combination given to most patients. Six visits were used for peripheral blood collection: V03 (baseline), V05, V07, V10, V12 and V13. For exploratory analyses, longitudinal TCRB deep sequencing was carried out in roughly 23 treated patients wherever samples were available.

Regarding this clone: Its antigen specificity is not known. No base qualities exist here, and no much larger clone lies one base off it.

This sample's time point label indicates: week 5, during vaccination. Every vaccine dose consisted of 300 ug of a 20-mer mutant IDH1 peptide in Montanide, administered subcutaneously together with topical imiquimod. Newly diagnosed WHO grade 3 or 4 IDH1-mutant astrocytomas showing loss of nuclear ATRX were present in the donors. The samples were drawn from NOA16, a multicentre, single-arm, open-label phase I trial in Germany that tested a mutant IDH1 peptide vaccine in humans for the first time. The DNeasy Blood and Tissue Kit was used to extract genomic DNA from EDTA blood for TCRB sequencing. From its cysteine to its phenylalanine, the CDR3 spans 17 amino acids. The entry retains the CDR3 DNA only, 51 bases that are in frame from base 1. In the germline V gene, CDR1 corresponds to SGHDN and CDR2 to FVKESK. V loses 0 bases of germline sequence and J loses 5 bases, and the interval between the two ends is 18 bases.

Results and caveats for the whole study, not just this receptor: According to the authors, sample limitations meant that analyses of patient blood samples could not be reproduced. PBMC samples for TCRB deep sequencing were selected based on availability. Immune responses induced by the vaccine were seen in more than 85% of patients across multiple MHC alleles. Pseudoprogression appeared unrelated to alterations in the top peripheral T cell clonotypes detected by TCRB sequencing.

The library was generated by the immunoSEQ multiplex PCR assay. Rearranged TCR beta chain sequences were amplified using the hsTCRB Kit according to the manufacturer's protocol. TCRB libraries were sequenced on an Illumina MiSeq. The original methods were these. Demultiplexing, trimming and gene mapping were performed with the kit vendor's proprietary platform. Entries here come from immuneACCESS through TCRdb and include only in-frame sequences with V and J called. Some clones fail to appear in such tables; in the studies checked, an unresolved V gene covers under half of the shortfall, and the cause of the remainder is unknown. The V and J calls and clone size are taken from that table; D and trimming were inferred from the DNA. This sample comprises approximately 39,000 clones, approximately 80% of them detected only once. About an eighth of the sample goes to the ten largest clones.

The clonotype was recovered from a man aged 50 to 60 with glioma. The rearranged chain carries TRBV14 and TRBJ2-3; the D region possibly corresponds to TRBD1 (6 bases align). Source: PBMCs, taken from a glioma patient whose treatment included an IDH1 peptide vaccine. The CDR3 region has the sequence CASSQDGWGLDGDTQYF. The DNA sequence is as follows: TGTGCCAGCAGCCAAGACGGGTGGGGGCTAGATGGAGATACGCAGTATTTT.